This TCR beta chain was found in a study of blood T cell repertoires in COVID-19. In the study overall: PBMCs, B-cell-depleted T cells, or T cells were the source of the cDNA or gDNA that made up the material.

The assay was immunoSEQ multiplex PCR, and TCRdb's table has in-frame clones only and misses some. The sample contains some 180,000 clones, around four fifths of which appear only once. The CDR3 loop spans 12 amino acids. V lost 6 bases and J lost 3, with 8 bases in between. The TCR originated in an older woman who had recovered from COVID-19. The sample comprised peripheral blood. This chain connects TRBV12-3 or TRBV12-4 to TRBJ1-1; no clear D. The CDR3 DNA reads TGTGCCAGCAGCCCATTGTACACTGAAGCTTTCTTT. Encoded protein: CASSPLYTEAFF.